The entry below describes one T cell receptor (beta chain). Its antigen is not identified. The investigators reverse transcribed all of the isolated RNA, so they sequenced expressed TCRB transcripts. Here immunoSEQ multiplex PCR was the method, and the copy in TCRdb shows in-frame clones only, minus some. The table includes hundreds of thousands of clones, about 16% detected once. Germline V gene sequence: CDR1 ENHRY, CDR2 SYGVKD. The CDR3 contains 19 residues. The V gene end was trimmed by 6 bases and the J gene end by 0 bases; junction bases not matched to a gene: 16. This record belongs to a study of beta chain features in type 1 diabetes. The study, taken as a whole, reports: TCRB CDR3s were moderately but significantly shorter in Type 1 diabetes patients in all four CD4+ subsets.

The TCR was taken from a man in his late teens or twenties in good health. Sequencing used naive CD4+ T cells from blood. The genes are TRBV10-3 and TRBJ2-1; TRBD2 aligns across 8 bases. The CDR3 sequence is CAISQNGTRALSSYNEQFF. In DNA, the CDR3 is TGTGCCATCAGCCAGAACGGGACTAGGGCCCTGAGCTCCTACAATGAGCAGTTCTTC.